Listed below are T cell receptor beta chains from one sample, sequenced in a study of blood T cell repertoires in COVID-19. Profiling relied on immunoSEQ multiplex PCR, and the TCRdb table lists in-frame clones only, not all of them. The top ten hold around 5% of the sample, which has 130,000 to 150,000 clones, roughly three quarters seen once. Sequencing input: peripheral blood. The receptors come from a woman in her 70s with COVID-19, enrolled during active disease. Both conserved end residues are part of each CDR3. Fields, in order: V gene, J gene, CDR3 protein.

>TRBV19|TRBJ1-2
CASRADRGTIYGYTF
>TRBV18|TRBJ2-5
CASSPGSGVQETQYF
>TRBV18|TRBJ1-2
CASSPSPPGTGNYGYTF
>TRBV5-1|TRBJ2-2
CASTAQGTSGLTGELFF
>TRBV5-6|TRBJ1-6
CASSLGEPGRYNSPLHF
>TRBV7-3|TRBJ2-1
CASSLNSLRGPRDNEQFF
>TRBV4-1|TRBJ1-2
CASSQLLANYGYTF
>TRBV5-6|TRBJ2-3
CASSLSQRARNNAGTQYF
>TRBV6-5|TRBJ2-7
CAAGWVYEQYF
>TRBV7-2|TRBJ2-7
CASSFVGSYEQYF